Listed below are T cell receptor beta chains from one sample, sequenced in a study of radiation and T cells in renal cell carcinoma. TCRdb's copy holds only in-frame clones and misses some; the assay was immunoSEQ multiplex PCR. Among about 130,000 clones listed, 88% were seen once. The source was blood, collected from a patient whose treatment included radiotherapy and nephrectomy. These receptors were taken from a woman in her 70s with renal cell carcinoma. The CDR3 runs from the conserved cysteine through the conserved F or W. D genes are given only for firm matches. Part of the rows lack a size; the others show once, few, many or a class for expanded clones.

abundance: -; d_gene: TRBD1; j_gene: TRBJ1-5; v_gene: TRBV16; CDR3aa: CASSQRQGSNQPQHF; CDR3nt: TGTGCCAGCAGCCAACGACAGGGATCCAATCAGCCCCAGCATTTT
abundance: -; d_gene: TRBD1; j_gene: TRBJ1-1; v_gene: TRBV5-1; CDR3aa: CASSLSGGQDEAFF; CDR3nt: TGCGCCAGCAGCTTGTCAGGGGGCCAGGATGAAGCTTTCTTT
abundance: -; d_gene: TRBD1; j_gene: TRBJ1-5; v_gene: TRBV30; CDR3aa: CAWSRQGALSNQPQHF; CDR3nt: TGTGCCTGGAGTCGGCAGGGGGCGCTTAGCAATCAGCCCCAGCATTTT
abundance: -; d_gene: -; j_gene: TRBJ2-5; v_gene: TRBV7-9; CDR3aa: CASSLPGSGYQETQYF; CDR3nt: TGTGCCAGCAGCTTACCGGGATCGGGGTACCAAGAGACCCAGTACTTC
abundance: -; d_gene: -; j_gene: TRBJ2-3; v_gene: TRBV6-1; CDR3aa: CASSESQPNTQYF; CDR3nt: TGTGCCAGCAGTGAGTCACAGCCGAATACGCAGTATTTT
abundance: -; d_gene: TRBD1; j_gene: TRBJ2-1; v_gene: TRBV14; CDR3aa: CASSQRVDRGFWVNEQFF; CDR3nt: TGTGCCAGCAGCCAACGTGTGGACAGGGGCTTTTGGGTCAATGAGCAGTTCTTC
abundance: -; d_gene: -; j_gene: TRBJ1-1; v_gene: TRBV7-6; CDR3aa: CASSSPKGEYTEAFF; CDR3nt: TGTGCCAGCAGCTCACCCAAAGGGGAATACACTGAAGCTTTCTTT
abundance: -; d_gene: -; j_gene: TRBJ1-1; v_gene: TRBV9; CDR3aa: CASRGTFMNTEAFF; CDR3nt: TGTGCCAGCCGAGGGACATTTATGAACACTGAAGCTTTCTTT
abundance: -; d_gene: -; j_gene: TRBJ2-5; v_gene: TRBV7-9; CDR3aa: CASSLLGQIGETQYF; CDR3nt: TGTGCCAGCAGCTTATTGGGGCAAATCGGGGAGACCCAGTACTTC
abundance: few; d_gene: -; j_gene: TRBJ1-1; v_gene: TRBV6-6; CDR3aa: CASERANTEAFF; CDR3nt: TGTGCCAGCGAGAGAGCTAACACTGAAGCTTTCTTT
abundance: few; d_gene: TRBD1; j_gene: TRBJ2-7; v_gene: TRBV11-3; CDR3aa: CASSLVRDSYEQYF; CDR3nt: TGTGCCAGCAGCTTAGTTAGGGACAGCTACGAGCAGTACTTC
abundance: -; d_gene: -; j_gene: TRBJ1-2; v_gene: TRBV7-2; CDR3aa: CASSTRGGAGGYTF; CDR3nt: TGTGCCAGCAGCACAAGGGGGGGCGCAGGTGGCTACACCTTC
abundance: -; d_gene: -; j_gene: TRBJ2-3; v_gene: TRBV21-1; CDR3aa: CAGQVGADTDTQYF; CDR3nt: TGTGCCGGTCAGGTAGGGGCCGACACAGATACGCAGTATTTT
abundance: -; d_gene: -; j_gene: TRBJ1-1; v_gene: TRBV19; CDR3aa: CASSTAWTGNTEAFF; CDR3nt: TGTGCCAGTAGTACGGCCTGGACGGGAAACACTGAAGCTTTCTTT
abundance: -; d_gene: -; j_gene: TRBJ2-5; v_gene: TRBV6-5; CDR3aa: CASREGEKTQYF; CDR3nt: TGTGCCAGCCGTGAGGGCGAGAAGACCCAGTACTTC
abundance: -; d_gene: TRBD2; j_gene: TRBJ2-3; v_gene: TRBV9; CDR3aa: CASSVALAGGTDTQYF; CDR3nt: TGTGCCAGCAGCGTAGCGCTAGCGGGGGGGACAGATACGCAGTATTTT
abundance: -; d_gene: TRBD1; j_gene: TRBJ2-4; v_gene: TRBV13; CDR3aa: CASSFPGTENIQYF; CDR3nt: TGTGCCAGCAGCTTCCCCGGGACAGAAAACATTCAGTACTTC
abundance: -; d_gene: -; j_gene: TRBJ1-3; v_gene: TRBV4-2; CDR3aa: CASSQFLARSGNTIYF; CDR3nt: TGTGCCAGCAGCCAATTTTTAGCTAGATCTGGAAACACCATATATTTT
abundance: -; d_gene: -; j_gene: TRBJ2-5; v_gene: TRBV25-1; CDR3aa: CASSEFRSQETQYF; CDR3nt: TGTGCCAGCAGTGAATTTCGCAGCCAGGAGACCCAGTACTTC
abundance: -; d_gene: -; j_gene: TRBJ1-1; v_gene: TRBV5-6; CDR3aa: CASSPLDRNTEAFF; CDR3nt: TGTGCCAGCAGCCCATTGGACAGGAACACTGAAGCTTTCTTT
abundance: -; d_gene: -; j_gene: TRBJ1-3; v_gene: TRBV11-2; CDR3aa: CASNRAAGNTIYF; CDR3nt: TGTGCCAGCAACAGGGCAGCCGGAAACACCATATATTTT
abundance: -; d_gene: -; j_gene: TRBJ2-1; v_gene: TRBV5-6; CDR3aa: CASSLARGYEQFF; CDR3nt: TGTGCCAGCAGCTTGGCCCGTGGCTACGAGCAGTTCTTC
abundance: -; d_gene: TRBD2; j_gene: TRBJ2-1; v_gene: TRBV5-1; CDR3aa: CASSLAGGAVAGNEQFF; CDR3nt: TGCGCCAGCAGCTTGGCGGGAGGGGCAGTAGCTGGGAATGAGCAGTTCTTC
abundance: -; d_gene: -; j_gene: TRBJ2-3; v_gene: TRBV4-3; CDR3aa: CASSQGGRGADTQYF; CDR3nt: TGCGCCAGCAGCCAAGGGGGCCGCGGAGCAGATACGCAGTATTTT
abundance: -; d_gene: TRBD1; j_gene: TRBJ1-5; v_gene: TRBV6-6; CDR3aa: CASRADRDNQPQHF; CDR3nt: TGTGCCAGCAGGGCGGACAGGGACAATCAGCCCCAGCATTTT
abundance: few; d_gene: -; j_gene: TRBJ1-5; v_gene: TRBV4-1; CDR3aa: CASSQEPSQPQHF; CDR3nt: TGCGCCAGCAGCCAAGAGCCTAGCCAGCCCCAGCATTTT
abundance: -; d_gene: -; j_gene: TRBJ1-2; v_gene: TRBV29-1; CDR3aa: CSVEVYYGYTF; CDR3nt: TGCAGCGTTGAGGTCTACTATGGCTACACCTTC
abundance: few; d_gene: -; j_gene: TRBJ1-2; v_gene: TRBV7-8; CDR3aa: CASTPHPGREGYGYTF; CDR3nt: TGTGCCAGCACCCCTCACCCGGGCAGGGAGGGCTATGGCTACACCTTC
abundance: -; d_gene: -; j_gene: TRBJ1-1; v_gene: TRBV27; CDR3aa: CASFTPGVVAFF; CDR3nt: TGTGCCAGCTTCACCCCAGGGGTGGTAGCTTTCTTT
abundance: -; d_gene: -; j_gene: TRBJ1-1; v_gene: TRBV10-3; CDR3aa: CAISEFGEERTEAFF; CDR3nt: TGTGCCATCAGTGAATTCGGAGAAGAGAGAACTGAAGCTTTCTTT
abundance: -; d_gene: TRBD1; j_gene: TRBJ2-1; v_gene: TRBV6-1; CDR3aa: CASSVGTASYNEQFF; CDR3nt: TGTGCCAGCAGTGTCGGGACAGCCTCCTACAATGAGCAGTTCTTC
abundance: few; d_gene: TRBD1; j_gene: TRBJ2-7; v_gene: TRBV6-6; CDR3aa: CASSGQAYEQYF; CDR3nt: TGTGCCAGCAGCGGACAGGCCTACGAGCAGTACTTC
abundance: once; d_gene: -; j_gene: TRBJ2-3; v_gene: TRBV4-1; CDR3aa: CASSQESPGYTDTQYF; CDR3nt: TGCGCCAGCAGCCAAGAAAGTCCCGGGTACACAGATACGCAGTATTTT
abundance: -; d_gene: -; j_gene: TRBJ2-7; v_gene: TRBV18; CDR3aa: CASSPPASPYEQYF; CDR3nt: TGTGCCAGCTCACCACCGGCAAGTCCCTACGAGCAGTACTTC
abundance: -; d_gene: -; j_gene: TRBJ2-7; v_gene: TRBV7-6; CDR3aa: CASSSDEVLMAYEQYF; CDR3nt: TGTGCCAGCAGCTCCGACGAAGTACTAATGGCCTACGAGCAGTACTTC
abundance: -; d_gene: TRBD2; j_gene: TRBJ2-1; v_gene: TRBV4-1; CDR3aa: CASSATAGTRINEQFF; CDR3nt: TGCGCCAGCAGCGCGACCGCCGGGACTAGGATTAATGAGCAGTTCTTC
abundance: -; d_gene: TRBD1; j_gene: TRBJ1-5; v_gene: TRBV7-7; CDR3aa: CASSPRQGMDQPQHF; CDR3nt: TGTGCTAGCAGCCCCCGACAGGGAATGGATCAGCCCCAGCATTTT
abundance: -; d_gene: -; j_gene: TRBJ2-2; v_gene: TRBV2; CDR3aa: CASTGPMDTGELFF; CDR3nt: TGTGCCAGCACCGGGCCAATGGACACCGGGGAGCTGTTTTTT
abundance: once; d_gene: -; j_gene: TRBJ2-3; v_gene: TRBV9; CDR3aa: CASSVSASADTQYF; CDR3nt: TGTGCCAGCAGCGTATCCGCTTCCGCAGATACGCAGTATTTT
abundance: once; d_gene: -; j_gene: TRBJ1-2; v_gene: TRBV6-5; CDR3aa: CASSEDLESTF; CDR3nt: TGTGCCAGCAGTGAAGATCTGGAGTCCACCTTC
abundance: -; d_gene: -; j_gene: TRBJ2-3; v_gene: TRBV28; CDR3aa: CASSGWGTGRGTDTQYF; CDR3nt: TGTGCCAGCAGTGGGTGGGGTACGGGGAGAGGCACAGATACGCAGTATTTT
abundance: -; d_gene: -; j_gene: TRBJ1-1; v_gene: TRBV9; CDR3aa: CASRTNAGTEAFF; CDR3nt: TGTGCCAGCAGGACCAACGCGGGCACTGAAGCTTTCTTT
abundance: -; d_gene: -; j_gene: TRBJ1-1; v_gene: TRBV29-1; CDR3aa: CSGGNTEAFF; CDR3nt: TGCAGCGGAGGGAACACTGAAGCTTTCTTT
abundance: -; d_gene: -; j_gene: TRBJ2-5; v_gene: TRBV29-1; CDR3aa: CSVEYNSETQYF; CDR3nt: TGCAGCGTTGAATATAACTCAGAGACCCAGTACTTC
abundance: -; d_gene: -; j_gene: TRBJ1-2; v_gene: TRBV7-2; CDR3aa: CASSLQTVGYGYTF; CDR3nt: TGTGCCAGCAGCTTGCAGACAGTTGGTTATGGCTACACCTTC
abundance: -; d_gene: -; j_gene: TRBJ2-7; v_gene: TRBV11-2; CDR3aa: CASSRPGPGTYEQYF; CDR3nt: TGTGCCAGCAGCCGACCGGGACCGGGGACCTACGAGCAGTACTTC
abundance: -; d_gene: -; j_gene: TRBJ1-1; v_gene: TRBV6-1; CDR3aa: CASRGTGNTEAFF; CDR3nt: TGTGCCAGCAGGGGGACGGGGAACACTGAAGCTTTCTTT
abundance: -; d_gene: -; j_gene: TRBJ1-1; v_gene: TRBV7-9; CDR3aa: CASTSLGHESAFF; CDR3nt: TGTGCCAGCACCTCCCTCGGGCACGAGTCCGCTTTCTTT
abundance: -; d_gene: TRBD2; j_gene: TRBJ2-3; v_gene: TRBV13; CDR3aa: CASSLAGGPKDTQYF; CDR3nt: TGTGCCAGCAGCTTAGCGGGGGGGCCAAAAGATACGCAGTATTTT
abundance: -; d_gene: -; j_gene: TRBJ2-7; v_gene: TRBV6-1; CDR3aa: CASSEAGREQYF; CDR3nt: TGTGCCAGCAGTGAAGCGGGGCGCGAGCAGTACTTC
abundance: once; d_gene: TRBD1; j_gene: TRBJ1-2; v_gene: TRBV25-1; CDR3aa: CASSESGQLYGYTF; CDR3nt: TGTGCCAGCAGTGAATCGGGACAGCTCTATGGCTACACCTTC
abundance: -; d_gene: -; j_gene: TRBJ1-6; v_gene: TRBV9; CDR3aa: CASSVVGGDSPLHF; CDR3nt: TGTGCCAGCAGCGTAGTGGGTGGAGATTCACCCCTCCACTTT
abundance: -; d_gene: TRBD1; j_gene: TRBJ2-2; v_gene: TRBV6-5; CDR3aa: CASRGTGVTGELFF; CDR3nt: TGTGCCAGCAGGGGGACAGGGGTAACCGGGGAGCTGTTTTTT
abundance: -; d_gene: TRBD1; j_gene: TRBJ2-7; v_gene: TRBV9; CDR3aa: CASSVGQGRTYEQYF; CDR3nt: TGTGCCAGCAGCGTAGGACAGGGGAGAACCTACGAGCAGTACTTC
abundance: -; d_gene: -; j_gene: TRBJ1-5; v_gene: TRBV30; CDR3aa: CAWSGGGPQPQHF; CDR3nt: TGTGCCTGGAGTGGTGGGGGGCCTCAGCCCCAGCATTTT
abundance: -; d_gene: TRBD2; j_gene: TRBJ2-7; v_gene: TRBV7-2; CDR3aa: CASSLGTSGRRVTYEQYF; CDR3nt: TGTGCCAGCAGCTTAGGGACTAGCGGACGAAGAGTAACCTACGAGCAGTACTTC
abundance: -; d_gene: TRBD1; j_gene: TRBJ2-7; v_gene: TRBV5-4; CDR3aa: CASSLFGTGGYEQYF; CDR3nt: TGTGCCAGCAGCTTGTTTGGGACAGGGGGCTACGAGCAGTACTTC
abundance: -; d_gene: -; j_gene: TRBJ1-2; v_gene: TRBV15; CDR3aa: CATSPGGRGYTF; CDR3nt: TGTGCCACCAGCCCAGGCGGTCGTGGCTACACCTTC
abundance: -; d_gene: TRBD2; j_gene: TRBJ2-2; v_gene: TRBV27; CDR3aa: CASSLLAGAGGELFF; CDR3nt: TGTGCCAGCAGTTTATTGGCGGGAGCTGGCGGGGAGCTGTTTTTT
abundance: -; d_gene: -; j_gene: TRBJ2-3; v_gene: TRBV6-4; CDR3aa: CASSARSDTQYF; CDR3nt: TGTGCCAGCAGCGCCCGTTCAGATACGCAGTATTTT